Shown below are 3 T cell receptor beta chains from a single sample sequenced in a study of cytomegalovirus exposure and HLA in healthy donors. The PCR made use of 60 Vbeta and 13 Jbeta primers. The table came from immunoSEQ multiplex PCR; TCRdb's copy has only in-frame clones and leaves some out. Of about 140,000 clones detected, about three fifths appear once; the ten largest clones hold around 2%. Sequencing input: PBMCs. These receptors originate from a male donor in good health and CMV-seronegative.

The chain uses TRBV30 and TRBJ1-5, with D perhaps matching TRBD1 (5 bases). Germline V gene sequence: CDR1 GTSNPN, CDR2 SVGIG (reference sequence). The CDR3 length is 13 residues. V lost 0 bases to trimming and J lost 7 bases, with 10 bases between them. The CDR3 region has the DNA TGTGCCTGGAGTGTAGAGGGGAGGCAGCCCCAGCATTTT. This sequence encodes CAWSVEGRQPQHF.

The genes are TRBV27 and TRBJ1-2; a possible D gene is TRBD1 (5 bases). The CDR3 has 14 amino acids. Germline V gives CDR1 MNHEY, CDR2 SMNVEV (reference sequence). Trimming pared 6 bases from V and 3 bases from J, leaving 14 bases between. This chain's CDR3 is CASSPDRKYYGYTF. CDR3 in DNA: TGTGCCAGCAGCCCCGACAGAAAATACTATGGCTACACCTTC.

The chain recombines TRBV18 with TRBJ1-2; 7 bases are a match to TRBD1. The CDR3 consists of 17 residues. Germline V lookup: CDR1 KGHSH, CDR2 LQKENI. Trimming cost V 4 bases and J 4 bases; bases outside gene matches: 15. Here the CDR3 reads CASSLSNGQDFLYGYTF. In DNA, the CDR3 is TGTGCCAGCTCACTATCGAACGGACAGGATTTTCTCTATGGCTACACCTTC.